This is a list of T cell receptor beta chains from one sample in a study of shared clonotypes between healthy human individuals. Here immunoSEQ multiplex PCR was the method, and the copy in TCRdb shows in-frame clones only, minus some. The sample has 2 million to 3 million clones; 80% to 95% are singletons. Sequenced: naive CD4+ T cells from PBMCs. The receptors shown here come from a man younger than 30 in good health. Some clones in this sample may be carry-over from other donors' samples. CDR3s include the opening cysteine and the closing phenylalanine or tryptophan. The order of the fields is clone size, D gene, V gene, J gene, CDR3 DNA, CDR3 protein. A D gene is named only where the DNA matches it firmly. Clone size is stated in some rows and not others, as once, few, many or a class when expanded.

size: NA
D: TRBD2
V: TRBV11-3
J: TRBJ2-1
DNA: TGTGCCAGCAGCTTAGATTGGCCGGGAGGGACCAATGAGCAGTTCTTC
CDR3: CASSLDWPGGTNEQFF

size: NA
D: TRBD2
V: TRBV29-1
J: TRBJ2-1
DNA: TGCAGCGTTGACAGACTAGCGGGAGGGGACAATGAGCAGTTCTTC
CDR3: CSVDRLAGGDNEQFF

size: NA
D: NA
V: TRBV11-3
J: TRBJ2-6
DNA: TGTGCCAGCAGCTTAACGACCTCTGGGGCCAACGTCCTGACTTTC
CDR3: CASSLTTSGANVLTF

size: once
D: NA
V: TRBV30
J: TRBJ1-5
DNA: TGTGCCTGGAGTGGGGGGCAGGCCCTAAATCAGCCCCAGCATTTT
CDR3: CAWSGGQALNQPQHF

size: NA
D: TRBD2
V: TRBV7-2
J: TRBJ2-7
DNA: TGTGCCAGCAGCTTCAGACTAGCGGGGGCCTACGAGCAGTACTTC
CDR3: CASSFRLAGAYEQYF

size: NA
D: NA
V: TRBV20-1
J: TRBJ2-3
DNA: TGCGGAAGCGCTCGGGTGGATACGCAGTATTTT
CDR3: CGSARVDTQYF

size: NA
D: NA
V: TRBV5-8
J: TRBJ2-1
DNA: TGTGCCAGCAGCTTTCAATCTTACAATGAGCAGTTCTTC
CDR3: CASSFQSYNEQFF

size: NA
D: NA
V: TRBV29-1
J: TRBJ1-1
DNA: TGCAGCGTTCAACGAACTGAAGCTTTCTTT
CDR3: CSVQRTEAFF

size: NA
D: NA
V: TRBV4-1
J: TRBJ2-2
DNA: TGCGCCAGCAGCCAAGAACGTATGGGGGACACGAACACCGGGGAGCTGTTTTTT
CDR3: CASSQERMGDTNTGELFF

size: NA
D: NA
V: TRBV6-1
J: TRBJ1-5
DNA: TGTGCCAGCAGTGAAAGAAGGGTAAGCAATCAGCCCCAGCATTTT
CDR3: CASSERRVSNQPQHF

size: NA
D: TRBD2
V: TRBV28
J: TRBJ2-7
DNA: TGTGCCAGCAGTTTGTCGGGACTCCCGGGGGGGGAGCAGTACTTC
CDR3: CASSLSGLPGGEQYF

size: NA
D: NA
V: TRBV15
J: TRBJ1-5
DNA: TGTGCCACCAGCAGAGACTCCGTTGGGCCTAGATATCAGCCCCAGCATTTT
CDR3: CATSRDSVGPRYQPQHF

size: NA
D: TRBD2
V: TRBV2
J: TRBJ2-1
DNA: TGTGCCAGCATCTTAGCGGGAACCTCCTACAATGAGCAGTTCTTC
CDR3: CASILAGTSYNEQFF

size: NA
D: NA
V: TRBV5-1
J: TRBJ2-6
DNA: TGCGCCAGCAGCTATGACGTCTCTGGGGCCAACGTCCTGACTTTC
CDR3: CASSYDVSGANVLTF